These T cell receptor beta chains were read from a single sample in a study. TCRdb ran MiXCR on the RT-PCR reads and lists one entry per CDR3 protein. The sample lists more than 600,000 distinct CDR3 sequences, 13% to 15% occurring once. What was sequenced was memory CD4+ T cells from blood. The source of these receptors is a female donor in good health, serving as a healthy control. The CDR3 runs from the conserved cysteine through the conserved F or W. The order of the fields is J gene, V gene, D gene, clone size, CDR3 DNA, CDR3 protein. D genes are given only for firm matches. A clone size is listed for some rows: how often the clone was seen (once, few, many), or a class if it is expanded.

TRBJ2-5 TRBV5-1 . . TGCGCCAGCAGCGTCCAGGGGACCAGCCGGGAGACCCAGTACTTC CASSVQGTSRETQYF
TRBJ1-1 TRBV7-2 . . TGTGCCAGCAGCTTCGCTACCAGTTGGAGGCGCGCTGAAGCTTTCTTT CASSFATSWRRAEAFF
TRBJ2-7 TRBV29-1 . many TGCAGCGTTTCCGGGACAACTACCTACGAGCAGTACTTC CSVSGTTTYEQYF
TRBJ2-4 TRBV6-5 TRBD1 few TGTGCCAGCAGTCCCCAAACAGGGGACAAAAACATTCAGTACTTC CASSPQTGDKNIQYF
TRBJ2-7 TRBV7-7 . few TGTGCTAGCAGCGTGGGCTTTTTCGACGAGCAGTACTTC CASSVGFFDEQYF
TRBJ2-5 TRBV7-2 TRBD2 . TGTGCCAGCAGCGCCGGGGGTAGCGGGGGAGAGACCCAGTACTTC CASSAGGSGGETQYF
TRBJ1-2 TRBV5-1 TRBD1 many TGCGCCAGCAGGGGACAGGGAGTTGTCTCTGGCTACACCTTC CASRGQGVVSGYTF
TRBJ1-5 TRBV12-3/TRBV12-4 . many TGTGCCAGCAGTTTAGTGGCCGGGGGGCCCCAGCATTTT CASSLVAGGPQHF
TRBJ1-2 TRBV12-3/TRBV12-4 . . TGTGCCAGCAGTCTATACGACAGTAACTATGGCTACACCTTC CASSLYDSNYGYTF
TRBJ2-1 TRBV7-2 TRBD2 . TGTGCCAGCAGCTTAGCGCAGCGGGACGCGCTCTTC CASSLAQRDALF
TRBJ2-3 TRBV9 TRBD2 few TGTGCCAGCAGCCTAACCCAGACTAGCGTGCAGTATTTT CASSLTQTSVQYF
TRBJ2-1 TRBV6-5 . . TGTGCCAGCAGGCCTTGGGACCTAAAGGTCAATGAGCAGTTCTTC CASRPWDLKVNEQFF
TRBJ1-6 TRBV27 . . TGTGCCAGCGGGAGCTCCTATAATTCACCCCTCAACTTT CASGSSYNSPLNF
TRBJ1-5 TRBV10-3 TRBD1 few TGTGCCATCAGAATGACAGGGCTAAGCAATCAGCCCCAGCATTTT CAIRMTGLSNQPQHF
TRBJ1-2 TRBV7-2 . few TGTGCCAGCAGCCCAGGGAGGCAGGTCGATTATGGCTACACCTTC CASSPGRQVDYGYTF
TRBJ2-5 TRBV20-1 TRBD2 . TGCAGTGCTAATAGCGGGACCATCCAAGAGACCCAGTACTTC CSANSGTIQETQYF
TRBJ1-2 TRBV20-1 TRBD1 many TGCAGTGCTAGGACAGGGGGAAACTATGGCTACACCTTC CSARTGGNYGYTF
TRBJ1-1 TRBV6-6 . many TGTGCCAGCAGTTACGTCGGAGGCTCTGAAGCTTTCTTT CASSYVGGSEAFF
TRBJ2-3 TRBV3-1 TRBD2 . TGTGCCAGCAGCCAAGTCACTAGCGGGGGGTTGAATACGCAGTATTTT CASSQVTSGGLNTQYF
TRBJ2-3 TRBV11-2 TRBD2 . TGTGCCAGCAGCTCCCTAGCGGGGAGGAGCACAGATACGCAGTATTTT CASSSLAGRSTDTQYF
TRBJ1-1 TRBV28 . few TGTGCCAGCAGTGATCACACAGCTGGTGAAGCTTTCTTT CASSDHTAGEAFF
TRBJ1-1 TRBV20-1 . few TGCAGTGCTAGACGACACGGGGTCGACGCTGAAGCTTTCTTT CSARRHGVDAEAFF
TRBJ1-1 TRBV5-1 . many TGCGCCAGCAGCGTCGGTATGAACACTGAAGCTTTCTTT CASSVGMNTEAFF
TRBJ2-5 TRBV7-3 TRBD2 . TGTGCCAGCAGCCGGACTAGCGGGAGTCCACAAGAGACCCAGTACTTC CASSRTSGSPQETQYF
TRBJ1-6 TRBV7-2 . many TGTGCCAGCAGCTCCGCCCCTAATTCACCCCTCCACTTT CASSSAPNSPLHF
TRBJ1-1 TRBV29-1 . many TGCAGCGTTGATCTAGGCGAGGGCCGGACTGAAGCTTTCTTT CSVDLGEGRTEAFF
TRBJ2-7 TRBV20-1 . many TGCAGTGCTAGAGGATCAAGCTACGAGCAGTACTTC CSARGSSYEQYF
TRBJ1-4 TRBV27 . few TGTGCCAGCAGTTTCTCGACAGGCGGGGGTGAAAAACTGTTTTTT CASSFSTGGGEKLFF
TRBJ2-1 TRBV7-8 TRBD1 . TGTGCCAGCACCAATGCAGGTGGTTCGGGACAGGGTTACAATGAGCAGTTCTTC CASTNAGGSGQGYNEQFF
TRBJ2-5 TRBV20-1 . . TGCAGTGCTAGACACAGGGAACAGGGATGGGAGACCCAGTACTTC CSARHREQGWETQYF
TRBJ2-4 TRBV7-3 TRBD2 . TGTGCCAGCAGCCCTGGGAGCGGGACGTTAAACATTCAGTACTTC CASSPGSGTLNIQYF